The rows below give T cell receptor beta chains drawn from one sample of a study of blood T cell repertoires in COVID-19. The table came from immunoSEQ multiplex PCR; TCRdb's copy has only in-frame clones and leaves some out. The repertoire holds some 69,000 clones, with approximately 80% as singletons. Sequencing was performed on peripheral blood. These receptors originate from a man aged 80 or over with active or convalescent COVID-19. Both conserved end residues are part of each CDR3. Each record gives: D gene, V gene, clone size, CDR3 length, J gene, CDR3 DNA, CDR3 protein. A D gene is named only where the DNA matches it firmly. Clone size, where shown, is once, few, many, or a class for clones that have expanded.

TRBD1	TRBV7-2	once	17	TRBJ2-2	TGTGCCAGCAGCACACAACTCTACAGGGGGCTCGGCGGGGAGCTGTTTTTT	CASSTQLYRGLGGELFF
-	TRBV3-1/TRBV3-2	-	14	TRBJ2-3	TGTGCCAGCAGCCAAGGGAGTAGCACAGATACGCAGTATTTT	CASSQGSSTDTQYF
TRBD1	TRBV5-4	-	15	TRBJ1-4	TGTGCCAGCAGCTTGGTGACAGGGGATAATGAAAAACTGTTTTTT	CASSLVTGDNEKLFF
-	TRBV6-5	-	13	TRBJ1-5	TGTGCCAGCATCGGACAGAGCAATCAGCCCCAGCATTTT	CASIGQSNQPQHF
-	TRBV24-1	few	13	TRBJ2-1	TGTGCCACCAGTGACCCCCTCTACAATGAGCAGTTCTTC	CATSDPLYNEQFF
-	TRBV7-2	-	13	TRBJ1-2	TGTGCCAGCAGCCCGGGAATGAACTATGGCTACACCTTC	CASSPGMNYGYTF
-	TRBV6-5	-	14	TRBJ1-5	TGTGCCAGCAGGATGGGAGGGGGGAATCAGCCCCAGCATTTT	CASRMGGGNQPQHF
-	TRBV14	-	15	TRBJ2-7	TGTGCCAGCAGCCAGAACAGGGTCCGGGTCGACGAGCAGTACTTC	CASSQNRVRVDEQYF
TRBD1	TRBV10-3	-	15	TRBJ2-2	TGTGCCATCAGTGCGGGACAGGGTATCACCGGGGAGCTGTTTTTT	CAISAGQGITGELFF
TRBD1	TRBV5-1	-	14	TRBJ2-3	TGCGCCAGCAGCTTGGGGACAGGGCAAGATACGCAGTATTTT	CASSLGTGQDTQYF
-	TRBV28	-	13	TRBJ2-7	TGTGCCAGCGAAGGGGATGCGATCTACGAGCAGTACTTC	CASEGDAIYEQYF
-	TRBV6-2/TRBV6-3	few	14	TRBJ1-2	TGTGCCAGCAGTTACTCGAGGGCAGGGGACGGCTACACCTTC	CASSYSRAGDGYTF
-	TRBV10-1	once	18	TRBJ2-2	TGCGCCAGCAGTGAGGCCGGCGTGTGGGGGCGCGGAACCGGGGAGCTGTTTTTT	CASSEAGVWGRGTGELFF
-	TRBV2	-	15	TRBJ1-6	TGTGCCAGCAGTGTACAGAGCTCCTATAATTCACCCCTCCACTTT	CASSVQSSYNSPLHF
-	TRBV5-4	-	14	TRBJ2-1	TGTGCCAGCAGCTTACCAACGGTTCACAATGAGCAGTTCTTC	CASSLPTVHNEQFF
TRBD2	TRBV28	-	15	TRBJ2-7	TGTGCCAGCACCAGACTAGCGGGAGGGTCCGGCGAGCAGTACTTC	CASTRLAGGSGEQYF